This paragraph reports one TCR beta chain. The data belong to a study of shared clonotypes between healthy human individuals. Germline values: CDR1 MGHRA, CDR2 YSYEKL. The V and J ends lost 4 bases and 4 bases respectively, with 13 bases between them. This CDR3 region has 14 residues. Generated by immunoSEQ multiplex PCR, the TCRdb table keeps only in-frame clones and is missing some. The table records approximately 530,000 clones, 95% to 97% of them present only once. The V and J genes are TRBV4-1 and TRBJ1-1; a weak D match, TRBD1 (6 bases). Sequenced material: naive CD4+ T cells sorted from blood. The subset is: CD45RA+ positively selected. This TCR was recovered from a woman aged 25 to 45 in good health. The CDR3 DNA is TGCGCCAGCAGCCTTACAGGGTTGGGCACTGAAGCTTTCTTT. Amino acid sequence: CASSLTGLGTEAFF.